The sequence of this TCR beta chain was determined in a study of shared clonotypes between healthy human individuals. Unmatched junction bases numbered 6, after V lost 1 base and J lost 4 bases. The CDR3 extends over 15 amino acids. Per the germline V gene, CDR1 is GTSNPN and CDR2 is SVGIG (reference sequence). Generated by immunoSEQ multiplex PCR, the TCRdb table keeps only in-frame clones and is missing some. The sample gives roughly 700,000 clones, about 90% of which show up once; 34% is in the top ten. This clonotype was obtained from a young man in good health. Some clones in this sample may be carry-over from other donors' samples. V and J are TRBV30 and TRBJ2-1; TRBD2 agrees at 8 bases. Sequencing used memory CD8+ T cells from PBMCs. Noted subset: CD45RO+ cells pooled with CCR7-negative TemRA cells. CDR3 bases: TGTGCCTGGAGTGGGGCTAGCGGGTTTTACAATGAGCAGTTCTTC. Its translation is CAWSGASGFYNEQFF.